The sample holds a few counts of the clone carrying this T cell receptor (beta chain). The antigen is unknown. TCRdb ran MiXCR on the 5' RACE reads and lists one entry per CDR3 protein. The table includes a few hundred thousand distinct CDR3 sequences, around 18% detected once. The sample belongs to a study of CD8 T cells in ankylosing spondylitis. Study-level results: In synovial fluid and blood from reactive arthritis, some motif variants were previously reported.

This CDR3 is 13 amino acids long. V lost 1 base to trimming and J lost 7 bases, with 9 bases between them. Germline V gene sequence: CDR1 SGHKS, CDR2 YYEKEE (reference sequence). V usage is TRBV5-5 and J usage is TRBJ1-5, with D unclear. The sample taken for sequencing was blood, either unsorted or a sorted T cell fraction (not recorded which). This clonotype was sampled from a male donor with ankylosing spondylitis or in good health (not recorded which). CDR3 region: CASSLPGLQPQHF. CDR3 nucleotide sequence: TGTGCCAGCAGCTTGCCGGGATTGCAGCCCCAGCATTTT.